A selection of T cell receptor beta chains follows, all from one sample in a study of T cell responses to AZD1222 COVID-19 vaccine. Assay: immunoSEQ multiplex PCR; the TCRdb copy retains only in-frame clones and omits some. This table holds more than 95,000 clones, 80% to 95% found once. The sequenced sample was peripheral blood, obtained on day 0 of AZD1222 vaccination. The source is an adult in good health. The CDR3 runs from the conserved cysteine through the conserved F or W. The D gene is left open where the match is weak. Clone size, where shown, is once, few, many, or a class for clones that have expanded.

>NA|TRBJ1-2|TRBV6-5|NA|12
CASSFDGYGYTF
TGTGCCAGCAGTTTCGACGGCTATGGCTACACCTTC
>NA|TRBJ1-4|TRBV6-5|NA|12
CASSARREKLFF
TGTGCCAGCAGCGCCCGGAGAGAAAAACTGTTTTTT
>NA|TRBJ1-2|TRBV3-1/TRBV3-2|NA|15
CASSLTTGNDYGYTF
TGTGCCAGCAGCCTAACCACAGGGAACGACTATGGCTACACCTTC
>NA|TRBJ1-5|TRBV9|NA|15
CASSVSPYSNQPQHF
TGTGCCAGCAGCGTCAGCCCCTATAGCAATCAGCCCCAGCATTTT
>NA|TRBJ1-2|TRBV3-1/TRBV3-2|NA|14
CASSQDPGTRGYTF
TGTGCCAGCAGCCAAGATCCGGGGACGAGGGGCTACACCTTC
>NA|TRBJ2-7|TRBV30|TRBD1|14
CAVWGDRVGYEQYF
TGTGCTGTCTGGGGGGACAGGGTCGGCTACGAGCAGTACTTC
>NA|TRBJ2-3|TRBV5-1|TRBD2|15
CASSLVSGGADTQYF
TGCGCCAGCAGCTTGGTGAGCGGGGGGGCAGATACGCAGTATTTT
>few|TRBJ2-2|TRBV19|TRBD2|15
CASNAGTSVYGELFF
TGTGCCAGTAACGCCGGGACTAGCGTTTACGGGGAGCTGTTTTTT
>NA|TRBJ2-1|TRBV28|NA|15
CASTTSRGSYNEQFF
TGTGCCAGCACAACTAGTCGGGGGTCCTACAATGAGCAGTTCTTC
>NA|TRBJ1-1|TRBV11-2|NA|15
CASSPPVLGNTEAFF
TGTGCCAGCAGCCCCCCCGTTTTGGGGAACACTGAAGCTTTCTTT
>NA|TRBJ2-1|TRBV9|TRBD2|16
CASSVALSGGLNEQFF
TGTGCCAGCAGCGTAGCTCTCAGCGGGGGCCTCAATGAGCAGTTCTTC
>NA|TRBJ2-1|TRBV12-3/TRBV12-4|NA|12
CASSRDQGEQFF
TGTGCCAGCAGTAGAGACCAGGGTGAGCAGTTCTTC
>NA|TRBJ1-6|TRBV2|NA|14
CASGESSYNSPLHF
TGTGCCAGCGGCGAGAGCTCCTATAATTCACCCCTCCACTTT
>NA|TRBJ2-7|TRBV29-1|NA|12
CSVGTLTYEQYF
TGCAGCGTAGGGACACTGACCTACGAGCAGTACTTC
>NA|TRBJ2-7|TRBV6-5|NA|13
CASSLGRLYEQYF
TGTGCCAGCAGTTTAGGTCGGCTCTACGAGCAGTACTTC
>NA|TRBJ2-7|TRBV18|NA|13
CASSPPGAYEQYF
TGTGCCAGCTCACCACCTGGAGCTTACGAGCAGTACTTC
>once|TRBJ1-4|TRBV9|NA|14
CASSVGQRNEKLFF
TGTGCCAGCAGCGTAGGGCAGAGAAATGAAAAACTGTTTTTT
>NA|TRBJ2-1|TRBV5-1|TRBD1|15
CASSLLGTGYNEQFF
TGCGCCAGCAGCTTGCTGGGGACAGGTTACAATGAGCAGTTCTTC
>NA|TRBJ2-5|TRBV5-4|TRBD2|15
CASSLRLAAQETQYF
TGTGCCAGCAGCTTGAGACTAGCGGCTCAAGAGACCCAGTACTTC
>few|TRBJ1-3|TRBV5-1|NA|15
CASSPGFGSGNTIYF
TGCGCCAGCAGCCCCGGGTTTGGCTCTGGAAACACCATATATTTT
>NA|TRBJ2-5|TRBV5-4|NA|16
CASSPRGALGGETQYF
TGTGCCAGCAGCCCTCGGGGGGCACTTGGAGGGGAGACCCAGTACTTC
>NA|TRBJ1-2|TRBV5-1|TRBD1|15
CASSTQQGGNYGYTF
TGCGCCAGCAGCACCCAACAGGGGGGAAACTATGGCTACACCTTC
>NA|TRBJ2-7|TRBV7-6|NA|17
CASSSQLGDPVGYEQYF
TGTGCCAGCAGCTCCCAGCTGGGAGATCCCGTTGGGTACGAGCAGTACTTC
>NA|TRBJ2-1|TRBV9|NA|14
CASSLRLVDNEQFF
TGTGCCAGCAGCCTTAGACTAGTCGACAATGAGCAGTTCTTC
>NA|TRBJ1-6|TRBV28|TRBD1|16
CASSPYPGQRKSPLHF
TGTGCCAGCAGCCCATACCCGGGACAGCGCAAGTCACCCCTCCACTTT
>NA|TRBJ1-2|TRBV6-5|NA|13
CASRSDGDYGYTF
TGTGCCAGCAGATCGGACGGGGACTATGGCTACACCTTC
>NA|TRBJ1-1|TRBV18|TRBD1|14
CASSPAQGVTEAFF
TGTGCCAGCTCACCCGCACAGGGGGTCACTGAAGCTTTCTTT
>NA|TRBJ1-1|TRBV4-2|NA|13
CASSWQGQAEAFF
TGTGCCAGCAGCTGGCAGGGGCAGGCTGAAGCTTTCTTT